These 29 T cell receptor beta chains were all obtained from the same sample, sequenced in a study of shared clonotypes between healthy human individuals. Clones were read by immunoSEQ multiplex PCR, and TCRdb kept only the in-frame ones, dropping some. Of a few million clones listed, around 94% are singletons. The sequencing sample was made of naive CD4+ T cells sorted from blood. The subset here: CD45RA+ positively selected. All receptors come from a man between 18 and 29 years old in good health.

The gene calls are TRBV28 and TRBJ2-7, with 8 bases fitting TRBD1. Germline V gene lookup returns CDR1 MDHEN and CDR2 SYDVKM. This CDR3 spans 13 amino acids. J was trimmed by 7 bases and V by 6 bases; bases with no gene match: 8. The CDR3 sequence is CASRAGGLWEQYF. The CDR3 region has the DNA TGTGCCAGCAGGGCAGGGGGCCTCTGGGAGCAGTACTTC.

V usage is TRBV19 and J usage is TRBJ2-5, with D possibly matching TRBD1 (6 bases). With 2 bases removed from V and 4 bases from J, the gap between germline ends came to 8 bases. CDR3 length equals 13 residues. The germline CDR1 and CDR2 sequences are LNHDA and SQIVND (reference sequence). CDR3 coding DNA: TGTGCCAGTAGTATAAGCAGGGGAGAGACCCAGTACTTC. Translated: CASSISRGETQYF.

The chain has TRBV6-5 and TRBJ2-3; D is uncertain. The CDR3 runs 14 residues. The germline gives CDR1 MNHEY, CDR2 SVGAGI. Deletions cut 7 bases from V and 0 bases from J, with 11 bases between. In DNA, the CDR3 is TGTGCCAGCAAGGTTCAGCGAAGCACAGATACGCAGTATTTT. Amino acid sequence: CASKVQRSTDTQYF.

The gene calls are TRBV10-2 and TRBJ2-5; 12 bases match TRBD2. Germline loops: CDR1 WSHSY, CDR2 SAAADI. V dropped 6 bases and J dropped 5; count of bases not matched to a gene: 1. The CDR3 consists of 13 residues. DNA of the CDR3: TGCGCCAGCAGAGGACTAGCGGGGGAGACCCAGTACTTC. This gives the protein CASRGLAGETQYF.

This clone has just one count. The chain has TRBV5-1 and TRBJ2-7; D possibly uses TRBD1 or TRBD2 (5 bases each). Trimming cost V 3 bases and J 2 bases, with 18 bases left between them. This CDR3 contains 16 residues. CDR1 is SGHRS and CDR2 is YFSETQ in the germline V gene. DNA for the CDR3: TGCGCCAGCAGCTCGGACCCCGGGACCTCCGCCTACGAGCAGTACTTC. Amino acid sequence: CASSSDPGTSAYEQYF.

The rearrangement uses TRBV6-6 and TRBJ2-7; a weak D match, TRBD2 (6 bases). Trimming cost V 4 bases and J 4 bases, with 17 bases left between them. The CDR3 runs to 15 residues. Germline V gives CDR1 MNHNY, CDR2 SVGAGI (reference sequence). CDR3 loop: CASSSPGLRGYEQYF. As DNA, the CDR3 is TGTGCCAGCAGTTCCCCGGGACTGCGTGGGTACGAGCAGTACTTC.

CDR3 coding DNA: TGCGCCAGCAACCGACTAGCGGGGGCCCCCCAAGAGACCCAGTACTTC. This codes for CASNRLAGAPQETQYF. The chain combines TRBV5-1 with TRBJ2-5; 12 bases fit TRBD2. The V segment lost 6 bases and the J segment 1 base; nucleotides outside the gene matches: 7. The CDR3 is 16 amino acids. Germline loops: CDR1 SGHRS, CDR2 YFSETQ.

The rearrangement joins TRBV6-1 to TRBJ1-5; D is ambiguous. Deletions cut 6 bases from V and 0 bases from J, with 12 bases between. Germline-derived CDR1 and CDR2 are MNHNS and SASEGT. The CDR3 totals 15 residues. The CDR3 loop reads CASRSENNSNQPQHF. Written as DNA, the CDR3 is TGTGCCAGCAGGAGCGAGAACAATAGCAATCAGCCCCAGCATTTT.

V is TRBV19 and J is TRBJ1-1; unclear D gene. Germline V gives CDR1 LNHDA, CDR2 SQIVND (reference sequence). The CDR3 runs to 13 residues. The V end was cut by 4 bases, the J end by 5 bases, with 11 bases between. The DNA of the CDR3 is TGTGCCAGTAGTAAAAGGGAAGGAACTGAAGCTTTCTTT. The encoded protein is CASSKREGTEAFF.

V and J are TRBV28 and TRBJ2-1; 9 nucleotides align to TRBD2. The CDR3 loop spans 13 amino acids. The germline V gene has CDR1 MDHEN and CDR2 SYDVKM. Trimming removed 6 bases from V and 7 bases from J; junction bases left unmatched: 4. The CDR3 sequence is CASSRGLANEQFF. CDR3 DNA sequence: TGTGCCAGCAGCCGCGGACTAGCGAATGAGCAGTTCTTC.

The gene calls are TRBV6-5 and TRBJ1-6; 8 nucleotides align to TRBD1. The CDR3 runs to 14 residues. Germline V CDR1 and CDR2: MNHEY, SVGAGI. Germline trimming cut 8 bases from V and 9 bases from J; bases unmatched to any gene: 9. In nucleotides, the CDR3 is TGTGCCAGCTCGATGGGACAGGTGTCTTCACCCCTCCACTTT. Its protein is CASSMGQVSSPLHF.

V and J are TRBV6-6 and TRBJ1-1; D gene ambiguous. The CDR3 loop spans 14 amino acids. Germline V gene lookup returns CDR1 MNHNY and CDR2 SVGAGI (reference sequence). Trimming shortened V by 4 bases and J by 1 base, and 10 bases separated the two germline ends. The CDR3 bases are TGTGCCAGCAGTTGGAGGGCAGGGAACACTGAAGCTTTCTTT. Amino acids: CASSWRAGNTEAFF.

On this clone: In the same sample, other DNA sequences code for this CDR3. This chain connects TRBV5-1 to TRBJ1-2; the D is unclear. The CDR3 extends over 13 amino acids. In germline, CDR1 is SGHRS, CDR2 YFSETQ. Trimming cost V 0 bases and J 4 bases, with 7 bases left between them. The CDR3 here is CASSLEGGYGYTF. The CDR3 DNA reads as TGCGCCAGCAGCTTGGAGGGCGGCTATGGCTACACCTTC.

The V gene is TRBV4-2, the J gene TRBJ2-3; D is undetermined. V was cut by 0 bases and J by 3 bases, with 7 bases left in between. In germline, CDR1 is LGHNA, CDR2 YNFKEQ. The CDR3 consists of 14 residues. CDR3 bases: TGTGCCAGCAGCCAAGACCTTAAAACAGATACGCAGTATTTT. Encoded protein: CASSQDLKTDTQYF.

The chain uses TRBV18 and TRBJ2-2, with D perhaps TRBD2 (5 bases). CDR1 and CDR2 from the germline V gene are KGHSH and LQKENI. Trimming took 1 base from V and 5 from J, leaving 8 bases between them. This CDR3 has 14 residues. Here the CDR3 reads CASSPLEGTGELFF. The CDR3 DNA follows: TGTGCCAGCTCACCACTCGAGGGAACCGGGGAGCTGTTTTTT.

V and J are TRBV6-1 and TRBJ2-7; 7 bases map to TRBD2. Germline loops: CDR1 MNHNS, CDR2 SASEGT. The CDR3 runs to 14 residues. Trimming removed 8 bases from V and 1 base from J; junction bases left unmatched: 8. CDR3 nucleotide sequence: TGTGCCAGCCAGGGAGGGGTCAGGTCCTACGAGCAGTACTTC. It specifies CASQGGVRSYEQYF.

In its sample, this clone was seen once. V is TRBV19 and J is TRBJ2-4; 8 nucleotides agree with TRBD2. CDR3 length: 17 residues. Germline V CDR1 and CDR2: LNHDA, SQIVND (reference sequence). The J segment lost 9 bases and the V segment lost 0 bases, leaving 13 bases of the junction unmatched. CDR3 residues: CASSIDLYGRADSIQYF. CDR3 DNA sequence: TGTGCCAGTAGTATAGATCTGTACGGGAGGGCCGATAGCATTCAGTACTTC.

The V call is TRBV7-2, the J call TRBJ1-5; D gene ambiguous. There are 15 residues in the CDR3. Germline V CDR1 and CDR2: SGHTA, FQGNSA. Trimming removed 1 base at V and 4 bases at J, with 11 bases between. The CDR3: CASSLGAAGNQPQHF. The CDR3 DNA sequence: TGTGCCAGCAGCTTAGGCGCTGCGGGTAATCAGCCCCAGCATTTT.

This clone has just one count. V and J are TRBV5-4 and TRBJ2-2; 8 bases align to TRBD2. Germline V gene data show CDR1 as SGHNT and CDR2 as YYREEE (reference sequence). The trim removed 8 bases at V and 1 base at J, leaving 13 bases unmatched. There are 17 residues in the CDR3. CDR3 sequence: CASSRPGGAGNTGELFF. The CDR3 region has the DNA TGTGCCAGTAGTCGCCCGGGGGGGGCAGGGAACACCGGGGAGCTGTTTTTT. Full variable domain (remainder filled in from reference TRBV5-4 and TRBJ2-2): ETGVTQSPTHLIKTRGQQVTLRCSSQSGHNTVSWYQQALGQGPQFIFQYYREEENGRGNFPPRFSGLQFPNYSSELNVNALELDDSALYLCASSRPGGAGNTGELFFGEGSRLTVL.

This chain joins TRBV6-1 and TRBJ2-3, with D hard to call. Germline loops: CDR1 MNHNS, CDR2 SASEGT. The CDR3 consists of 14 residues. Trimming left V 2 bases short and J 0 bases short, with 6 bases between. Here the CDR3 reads CASSESSSTDTQYF. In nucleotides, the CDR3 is TGTGCCAGCAGTGAAAGTTCCAGCACAGATACGCAGTATTTT.

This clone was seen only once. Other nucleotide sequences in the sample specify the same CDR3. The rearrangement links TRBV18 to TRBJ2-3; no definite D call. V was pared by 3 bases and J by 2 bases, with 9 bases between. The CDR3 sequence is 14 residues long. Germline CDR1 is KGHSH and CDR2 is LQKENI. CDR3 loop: CASSPDLSTDTQYF. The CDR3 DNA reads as TGTGCCAGCTCACCGGACCTTTCCACAGATACGCAGTATTTT. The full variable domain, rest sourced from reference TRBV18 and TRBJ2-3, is NAGVMQNPRHLVRRRGQEARLRCSPMKGHSHVYWYRQLPEEGLKFMVYLQKENIIDESGMPKERFSAEFPKEGPSILRIQQVVRGDSAAYFCASSPDLSTDTQYFGPGTRLTVL.

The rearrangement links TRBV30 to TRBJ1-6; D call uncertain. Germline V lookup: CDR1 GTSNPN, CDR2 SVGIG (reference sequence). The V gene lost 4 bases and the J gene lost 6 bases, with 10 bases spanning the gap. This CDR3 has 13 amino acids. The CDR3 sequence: CAWNDRSNSPLHF. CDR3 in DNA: TGTGCCTGGAATGACCGGAGTAATTCACCCCTCCACTTT.

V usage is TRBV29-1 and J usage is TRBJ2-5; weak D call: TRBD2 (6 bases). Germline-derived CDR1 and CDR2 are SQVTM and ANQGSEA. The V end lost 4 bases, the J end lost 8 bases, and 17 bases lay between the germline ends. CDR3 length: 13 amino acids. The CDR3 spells CSVVLGGMDTQYF. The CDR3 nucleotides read TGCAGCGTTGTTCTGGGGGGAATGGATACCCAGTACTTC.

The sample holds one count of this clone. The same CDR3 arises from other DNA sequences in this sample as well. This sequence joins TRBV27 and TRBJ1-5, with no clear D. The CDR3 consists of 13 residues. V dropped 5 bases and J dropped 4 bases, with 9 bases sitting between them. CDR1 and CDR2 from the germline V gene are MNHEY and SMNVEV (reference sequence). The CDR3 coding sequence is TGTGCCAGCAGTCCGACGGGGAATCAGCCCCAGCATTTT. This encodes CASSPTGNQPQHF.

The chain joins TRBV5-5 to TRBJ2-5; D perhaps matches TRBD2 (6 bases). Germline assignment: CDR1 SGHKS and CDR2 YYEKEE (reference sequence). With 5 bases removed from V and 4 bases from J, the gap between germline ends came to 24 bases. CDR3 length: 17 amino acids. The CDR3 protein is CASSLGEAVNVPETQYF. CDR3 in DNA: TGTGCCAGCAGTCTTGGGGAGGCAGTTAATGTACCAGAGACCCAGTACTTC.

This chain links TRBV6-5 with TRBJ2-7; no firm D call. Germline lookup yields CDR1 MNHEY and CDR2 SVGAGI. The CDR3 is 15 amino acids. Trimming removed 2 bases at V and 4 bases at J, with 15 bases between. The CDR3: CASSYGPSGTYEQYF. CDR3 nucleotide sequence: TGTGCCAGCAGTTACGGGCCGAGTGGAACTTACGAGCAGTACTTC.

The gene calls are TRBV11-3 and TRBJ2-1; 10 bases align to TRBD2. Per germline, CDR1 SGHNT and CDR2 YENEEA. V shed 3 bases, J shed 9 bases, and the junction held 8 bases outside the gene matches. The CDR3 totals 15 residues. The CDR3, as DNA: TGTGCCAGCAGCTTCGGACTAGCGGTTCCCGCTGAGCAGTTCTTC. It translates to CASSFGLAVPAEQFF.

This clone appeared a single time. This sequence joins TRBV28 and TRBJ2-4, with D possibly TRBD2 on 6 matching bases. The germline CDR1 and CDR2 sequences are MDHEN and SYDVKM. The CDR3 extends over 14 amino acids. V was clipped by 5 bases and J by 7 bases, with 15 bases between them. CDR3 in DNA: TGTGCCAGCAGTCTTACCCCCGGGAGTAACATTCAGTACTTC. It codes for CASSLTPGSNIQYF.

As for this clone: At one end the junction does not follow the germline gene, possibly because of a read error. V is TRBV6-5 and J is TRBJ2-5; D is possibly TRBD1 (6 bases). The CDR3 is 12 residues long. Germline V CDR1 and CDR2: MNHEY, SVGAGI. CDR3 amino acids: CAAGQNQQTQYF. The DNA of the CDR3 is TGTGCCGCAGGACAGAACCAACAGACCCAGTACTTC.